The following is a T cell receptor beta chain sequence with its context. The sample comes from a study of blood T cell repertoires in COVID-19. TCRdb's copy holds only in-frame clones and misses some; the assay was immunoSEQ multiplex PCR. The sample contains roughly 190,000 clones, about 80% of which appear only once. V was trimmed by 1 base and J by 1 base, leaving 14 bases between them. Germline-derived CDR1 and CDR2 are SGHNT and YYREEE (reference sequence). This CDR3 spans 16 amino acids. Patients in Seattle were enrolled during active infection, then followed longitudinally. The chain has TRBV5-4 and TRBJ1-1; D not resolved. Specimen: peripheral blood. The source of this sequence is an older woman with COVID-19, enrolled during active disease. The DNA for the CDR3 is TGTGCCAGCAGCTTGCCCGGGGTTGAGGCGAACACTGAAGCTTTCTTT. Translated: CASSLPGVEANTEAFF. The full variable domain, rest sourced from reference TRBV5-4 and TRBJ1-1, is ETGVTQSPTHLIKTRGQQVTLRCSSQSGHNTVSWYQQALGQGPQFIFQYYREEENGRGNFPPRFSGLQFPNYSSELNVNALELDDSALYLCASSLPGVEANTEAFFGQGTRLTVV.